This T cell receptor (beta chain) was captured in a study of blood T cell repertoires in COVID-19 (dated by TCRdb to 2018 to 2021). Study-level background: The collaborator samples originated in the United States, Italy and Spain and spanned the acute and convalescent phases of COVID-19. The material from the prospective study consisted of cDNA or gDNA derived from T cells, B-cell-depleted T cells, or PBMCs. The dataset comprised deeply sampled blood TCRbeta repertoires from subjects exposed to, actively infected with, or recovered from COVID-19. The repertoires were released in a freely available public database intended as a resource for research on the immune response to SARS-CoV-2. Samples were obtained from the ongoing ImmuneRACE study (first 160 participants) and from 1,000 to 1,500 subjects provided by 6 global collaborators. Nearly every sample came with metadata listing a de-identified subject ID, COVID-19 status, age in years and sex. Where available, HLA class I and class II types were obtained from metadata supplied by the sample provider rather than from assay-based typing. General findings and caveats noted by the study authors: Clinical and demographic metadata were provided uncurated, with the amount varying by source and participant.

Collaborating institutions collected whole blood in K2EDTA tubes following their own protocols. For TCRbeta analysis, collaborators shipped samples in one of three forms: frozen whole blood, isolated PBMCs, or DNA extracted from either of those sample types. This clone was recorded a few times. Its recognized antigen is unknown. Qualities for individual bases were not recorded, and no much larger clone is one base off. Trimming at the junction amounts to 2 bases on V and 6 bases on J, and the germline ends lie 14 bases apart. CDR1 SGHDN and CDR2 FVKESK are derived from the germline V gene. From the cysteine up to the phenylalanine, the CDR3 has a length of 16 residues. Just the 48-base CDR3 DNA is kept, in frame starting at base 1. The immunoSEQ Assay, a bias-controlled multiplex PCR, was used to amplify TCRbeta CDR3 regions from genomic DNA. The study's processing was this. The number of nucleated cells in each sample was estimated from the amplification of reference gene primers within the assay. Sequence reads were collapsed and filtered to measure the absolute abundance of every unique TCRbeta CDR3 rearrangement. For each sample, productive Simpson clonality was calculated as the square root of Simpson's diversity index across productive rearrangements. In TCRdb, the immuneACCESS table is reduced to in-frame sequences with V and J assigned. These tables do not hold every clone; where another copy was compared, an unresolved V gene accounts for under half, and the others remain unexplained. The V and J calls and the clone size are those of that table, but D and trimming were determined from the DNA. This sample comprises around 700,000 clones, 70% to 90% of them detected only once. In total, the top ten clones hold approximately 0.3% of the sample.

The sequence derives from a woman younger than 35 with acute or convalescent COVID-19. This receptor chain uses TRBV14 and TRBJ1-6; 5 matching bases give a weak D call of TRBD1. The specimen sequenced was peripheral blood. The CDR3 region: CASSQWGRGGNSPLHF. DNA sequence: TGTGCCAGCAGCCAATGGGGGAGGGGAGGTAATTCACCCCTCCACTTT.